Listed here are 3 T cell receptor beta chains from one sample, sequenced in a study of blood T cell repertoires in COVID-19 (dated by TCRdb to 2020 to 2022). Libraries were built with the immunoSEQ multiplex PCR assay. The source is immuneACCESS, and TCRdb retained only in-frame sequences with V and J called. Part of the clones is not carried over; for the studies checked, unresolved V genes explain less than half of this, and the remainder is unexplained. This sample comprises over 80,000 clones, around 88% of them detected only once. Over 15% of the sample belongs to the ten largest clones. The sample comprised peripheral blood. The source is a woman aged 60-70 years with acute or convalescent COVID-19.

The chain combines TRBV24-1 with TRBJ2-1, with 8 bases matching TRBD1. The CDR3 length is 15 residues. Germline CDR1 KGHDR, CDR2 SFDVKD. Trimming removed 3 bases from V and 6 bases from J; junction bases left unmatched: 6. Here the CDR3 reads CATSDPGQGSNEQFF. CDR3 DNA: TGTGCCACCAGTGATCCTGGACAGGGCAGCAATGAGCAGTTCTTC.

This chain joins TRBV1 and TRBJ1-2; the table's TRBD1 call for D was not verified on the DNA. TRBV1 is tagged as a pseudogene. The CDR3 totals 16 residues. DNA of the CDR3: TGCACCAGCAGCCAAGAAAGTTGGACAGGAGACTATGGCTACACCTTC. It codes for CTSSQESWTGDYGYTF.

The rearrangement joins TRBV11-3 to TRBJ2-5, with 10 bases identical to TRBD1. V lost 2 bases and J lost 5; bases outside the gene matches: 11. This CDR3 comprises 17 residues. Germline CDR1 reads SGHNT; CDR2 reads YENEEA. CDR3 bases: TGTGCCAGCAGCTTACCAACCGGGACAGGGGTATGGGAGACCCAGTACTTC. It codes for CASSLPTGTGVWETQYF.